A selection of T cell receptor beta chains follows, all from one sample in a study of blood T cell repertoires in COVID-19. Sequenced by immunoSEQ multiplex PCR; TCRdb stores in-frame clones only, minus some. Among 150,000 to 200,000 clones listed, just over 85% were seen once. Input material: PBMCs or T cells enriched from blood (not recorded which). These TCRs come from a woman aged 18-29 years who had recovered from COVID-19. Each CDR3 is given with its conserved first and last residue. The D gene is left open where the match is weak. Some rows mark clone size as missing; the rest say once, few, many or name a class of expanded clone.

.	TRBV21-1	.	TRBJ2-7	CASNGTSGTVYEQYF	TGTGCCAGCAACGGGACTAGCGGGACAGTTTACGAGCAGTACTTC
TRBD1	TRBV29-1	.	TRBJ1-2	CSVPGQGGLQEGYTF	TGCAGCGTACCAGGACAGGGGGGGTTACAAGAAGGCTACACCTTC
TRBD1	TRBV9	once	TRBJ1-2	CASSEGARDYGYTF	TGTGCCAGCAGCGAGGGGGCCCGGGACTATGGCTACACCTTC
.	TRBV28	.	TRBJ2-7	CASRSGGIYEQYF	TGTGCCAGCAGGTCGGGGGGCATCTACGAGCAGTACTTC
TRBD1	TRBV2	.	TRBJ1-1	CASSDEGARNTEAFF	TGTGCCAGCAGTGATGAGGGGGCCAGGAACACTGAAGCTTTCTTT
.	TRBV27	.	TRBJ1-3	CASSSLTGGPGNTIYF	TGTGCCAGCAGTAGTCTGACAGGAGGACCTGGAAACACCATATATTTT
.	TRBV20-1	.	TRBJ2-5	CSARNQETQYF	TGCAGTGCTAGAAACCAGGAGACCCAGTACTTC
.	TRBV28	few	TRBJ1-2	CASSFRDNYGYTF	TGTGCCAGCAGTTTCCGGGATAACTATGGCTACACCTTC
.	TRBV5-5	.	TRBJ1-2	CASSSLRMGYTF	TGTGCCAGCAGCTCACTAAGGATGGGCTACACCTTC
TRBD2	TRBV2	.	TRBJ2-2	CASTSSGRNTGELFF	TGTGCCAGCACATCTAGCGGGAGGAACACCGGGGAGCTGTTTTTT
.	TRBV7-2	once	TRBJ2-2	CASSLRLGDTGELFF	TGTGCCAGCAGCCTCCGACTAGGGGACACCGGGGAGCTGTTTTTT
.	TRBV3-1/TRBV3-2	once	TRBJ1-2	CASSLYYRDGYTF	TGTGCCAGCAGCCTATATTACAGGGATGGCTACACCTTC
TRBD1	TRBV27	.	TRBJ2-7	CASSGMDREEQYF	TGTGCCAGCAGTGGGATGGACAGGGAGGAGCAGTACTTC
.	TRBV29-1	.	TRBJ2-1	CSVGTSSYNEQFF	TGCAGCGTTGGGACAAGCTCCTACAATGAGCAGTTCTTC
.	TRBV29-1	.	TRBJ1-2	CSVVREGGYTF	TGCAGCGTTGTTAGGGAGGGGGGCTACACCTTC
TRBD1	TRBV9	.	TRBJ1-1	CASSTQQGAYAEAFF	TGTGCCAGCAGCACCCAACAGGGGGCCTACGCTGAAGCTTTCTTT
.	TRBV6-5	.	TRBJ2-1	CASSSPAGATNNEQFF	TGTGCCAGCAGTTCCCCGGCGGGCGCCACGAACAATGAGCAGTTCTTC
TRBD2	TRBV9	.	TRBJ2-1	CASSVVGAGEDNEQFF	TGTGCCAGCAGCGTAGTTGGTGCGGGGGAGGACAATGAGCAGTTCTTC
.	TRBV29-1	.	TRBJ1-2	CSAERGSYYTF	TGCAGCGCAGAAAGGGGGTCCTACTACACCTTC
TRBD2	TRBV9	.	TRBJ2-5	CASSPSSGSVGETQYF	TGTGCCAGCAGCCCATCCAGCGGGAGTGTGGGTGAGACCCAGTACTTC
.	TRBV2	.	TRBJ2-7	CASSGTNPGLYEQYF	TGTGCCAGCAGTGGTACCAACCCAGGCCTCTACGAGCAGTACTTC
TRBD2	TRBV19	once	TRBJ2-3	CASSGRTADTQYF	TGTGCCAGTAGCGGGAGGACTGCAGATACGCAGTATTTT
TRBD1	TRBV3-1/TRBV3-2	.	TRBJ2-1	CASSQELGRDRGYNEQFF	TGTGCCAGCAGCCAAGAGTTGGGTAGGGACAGGGGTTACAATGAGCAGTTCTTC
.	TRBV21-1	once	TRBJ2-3	CASSKADGPGSTDTQYF	TGTGCCAGCAGCAAAGCGGATGGTCCAGGATCCACAGATACGCAGTATTTT
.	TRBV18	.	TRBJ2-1	CASSSGQAGSYNEQFF	TGTGCCAGCTCATCCGGACAGGCGGGGTCCTACAATGAGCAGTTCTTC
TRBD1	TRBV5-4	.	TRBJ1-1	CASSYYRDSFYQSAEAFF	TGTGCCAGCAGCTATTACCGGGACAGCTTTTATCAGAGTGCTGAAGCTTTCTTT
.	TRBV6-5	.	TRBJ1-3	CASSYGAGESGNTIYF	TGTGCCAGCAGTTACGGAGCAGGGGAATCTGGAAACACCATATATTTT
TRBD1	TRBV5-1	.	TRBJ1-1	CASSFQGTGSTEAFF	TGCGCCAGCAGTTTTCAAGGGACAGGGAGCACTGAAGCTTTCTTT
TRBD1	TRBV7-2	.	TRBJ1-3	CASSSRTGAGNTIYF	TGTGCCAGCAGCTCCCGGACAGGGGCTGGAAACACCATATATTTT
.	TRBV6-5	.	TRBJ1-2	CASSYAYGGYGYTF	TGTGCCAGCAGTTACGCTTACGGGGGGTATGGCTACACCTTC
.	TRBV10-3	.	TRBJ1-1	CAISESVMELLAFF	TGTGCCATCAGTGAGTCGGTTATGGAGCTGCTGGCTTTCTTT
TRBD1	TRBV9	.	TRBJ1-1	CASSVSPGQGNTEAFF	TGTGCCAGCAGCGTATCCCCGGGACAGGGGAACACTGAAGCTTTCTTT
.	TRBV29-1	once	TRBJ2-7	CSVGVSSYEQYF	TGCAGCGTTGGCGTGAGCTCCTACGAGCAGTACTTC
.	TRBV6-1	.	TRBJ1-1	CASSESGAETEAFF	TGTGCCAGCAGTGAATCTGGGGCGGAAACTGAAGCTTTCTTT
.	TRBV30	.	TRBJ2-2	CAWRVRGNTGELFF	TGTGCCTGGAGGGTCAGGGGGAACACCGGGGAGCTGTTTTTT
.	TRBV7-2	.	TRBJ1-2	CASSSWRRDPGYTF	TGTGCCAGCAGCTCATGGCGGCGGGATCCTGGCTACACCTTC
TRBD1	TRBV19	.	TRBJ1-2	CASSMVRGDYGYTF	TGTGCCAGTAGTATGGTCAGGGGGGACTATGGCTACACCTTC
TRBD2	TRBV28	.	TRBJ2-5	CASSSSGGNQETQYF	TGTGCCAGCAGTTCAAGCGGGGGGAACCAAGAGACCCAGTACTTC
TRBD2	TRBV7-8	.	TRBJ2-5	CASSLDLAVQETQYF	TGTGCCAGCAGCTTAGATCTAGCGGTCCAAGAGACCCAGTACTTC
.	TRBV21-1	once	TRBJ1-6	CASSKSPQGYSPLHF	TGTGCCAGCAGCAAATCACCACAGGGGTATTCACCCCTCCACTTT
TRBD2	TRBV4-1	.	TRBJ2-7	CASSQDRGLAGISYEQYF	TGCGCCAGCAGCCAAGATCGGGGACTAGCGGGGATCTCCTACGAGCAGTACTTC
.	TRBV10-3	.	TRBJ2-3	CAAKQGYSTDTQYF	TGTGCCGCAAAACAGGGCTATAGCACAGATACGCAGTATTTT
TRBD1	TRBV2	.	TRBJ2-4	CASGKRGTGGPKNIQYF	TGTGCCAGTGGAAAAAGGGGGACAGGGGGCCCCAAAAACATTCAGTACTTC
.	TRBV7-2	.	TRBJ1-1	CASSSTDLNTEAFF	TGTGCCAGCAGCTCCACAGATCTGAACACTGAAGCTTTCTTT
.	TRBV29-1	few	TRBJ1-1	CSPQDGGSGETEAFF	TGCAGCCCTCAAGATGGGGGAAGCGGGGAAACTGAAGCTTTCTTT
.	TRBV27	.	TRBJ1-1	CASSLSPITEAFF	TGTGCCAGCAGTTTATCCCCCATCACTGAAGCTTTCTTT
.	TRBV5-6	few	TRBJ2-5	CASSPYGEDLKETQYF	TGTGCCAGCAGCCCCTACGGGGAAGATCTTAAAGAGACCCAGTACTTC
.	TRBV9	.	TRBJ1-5	CASSVDPGIPQPQHF	TGTGCCAGCAGCGTAGATCCAGGGATACCTCAGCCCCAGCATTTT
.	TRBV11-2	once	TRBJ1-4	CASSLDLSVNKLFF	TGTGCCAGCAGCTTAGACTTATCGGTAAACAAACTGTTTTTT
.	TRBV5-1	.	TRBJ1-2	CASSTQGSAGYTF	TGCGCCAGCAGCACTCAGGGGTCTGCTGGCTACACCTTC
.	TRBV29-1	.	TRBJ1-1	CSVVRGRDTEAFF	TGCAGCGTTGTGCGGGGCCGGGACACTGAAGCTTTCTTT
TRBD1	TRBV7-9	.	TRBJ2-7	CASSLVGTGVYEQYF	TGTGCCAGCAGCTTAGTCGGGACAGGGGTCTACGAGCAGTACTTC